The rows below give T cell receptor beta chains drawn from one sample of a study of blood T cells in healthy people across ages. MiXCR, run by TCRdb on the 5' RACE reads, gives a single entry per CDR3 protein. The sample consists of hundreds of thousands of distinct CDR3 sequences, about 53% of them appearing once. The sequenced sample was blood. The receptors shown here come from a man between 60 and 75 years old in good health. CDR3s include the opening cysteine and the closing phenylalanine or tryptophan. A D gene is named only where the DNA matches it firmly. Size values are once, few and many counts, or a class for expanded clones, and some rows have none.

CASSLRTTGETQYF | TGTGCCAGCAGTTTACGGACTACTGGGGAGACCCAGTACTTC | TRBV12-3/TRBV12-4 | NA | NA | TRBJ2-5
CSPRAYYNEQFF | TGCAGTCCCCGGGCCTATTACAATGAGCAGTTCTTC | TRBV20-1 | NA | once | TRBJ2-1
CASGRDRSTDTQYF | TGTGCCAGCGGCAGGGACCGCTCCACAGATACGCAGTATTTT | TRBV2 | NA | NA | TRBJ2-3
CASSVGVRGNTEAFF | TGTGCCAGCAGCGTAGGGGTCAGAGGGAACACTGAAGCTTTCTTT | TRBV9 | NA | once | TRBJ1-1
CASSAFSRGRGSDNEQFF | TGTGCCAGCAGCGCCTTCTCTAGGGGGAGGGGTTCTGACAATGAGCAGTTCTTC | TRBV7-2 | NA | NA | TRBJ2-1
CSATGTPNTRELFF | TGCAGTGCAACCGGGACACCCAACACCAGGGAGCTGTTTTTT | TRBV20-1 | NA | NA | TRBJ2-2
CASSQERSFF | TGCGCCAGCAGCCAAGAACGGTCGTTCTTC | TRBV4-1 | NA | few | TRBJ2-1
CASSVRQGSRHNEQFF | TGTGCCAGCAGCGTACGTCAGGGGAGTAGGCACAATGAGCAGTTCTTC | TRBV9 | NA | NA | TRBJ2-1
CASSTGVETDTQYF | TGTGCCAGCAGTACAGGGGTTGAGACCGATACGCAGTATTTT | TRBV12-3/TRBV12-4 | TRBD1 | NA | TRBJ2-3
CSASRDRSQETQYF | TGCAGTGCTAGCCGGGACAGGAGCCAAGAGACCCAGTACTTC | TRBV20-1 | TRBD1 | few | TRBJ2-5
CAIRGGQGQETQYF | TGTGCCATCAGGGGGGGACAGGGACAAGAGACCCAGTACTTC | TRBV10-3 | TRBD1 | NA | TRBJ2-5
CASSYEGVRGDTQYF | TGTGCCAGCAGTTACGAGGGGGTACGGGGAGATACGCAGTATTTT | TRBV6-6 | NA | NA | TRBJ2-3
CASSPRTSGGVEQYF | TGTGCCAGCAGCCCCCGGACTAGCGGGGGGGTGGAGCAGTACTTC | TRBV7-2 | TRBD2 | few | TRBJ2-7
CSAPGHSTQETQYF | TGCAGTGCTCCGGGACACTCGACTCAAGAGACCCAGTACTTC | TRBV20-1 | NA | NA | TRBJ2-5
CASRSGVHEQYF | TGTGCCAGCAGATCGGGAGTGCACGAGCAGTACTTC | TRBV6-1 | NA | NA | TRBJ2-7
CASNSNHQETQYF | TGTGCCAGCAACAGTAACCACCAAGAGACCCAGTACTTC | TRBV9 | NA | NA | TRBJ2-5
CASSYSGTGGAYEQYF | TGTGCCAGCAGTTACTCCGGGACAGGGGGTGCCTACGAGCAGTACTTC | TRBV6-5 | TRBD1 | few | TRBJ2-7